This T cell receptor (beta chain) comes out of a study of T cell changes during pregnancy in multiple sclerosis. From germline, CDR1 is SEHNR and CDR2 FQNEAQ (reference sequence). Trimming removed 2 bases from V and 2 bases from J, with 9 bases in between. The CDR3 loop spans 14 amino acids. In its sample, this clone was seen once. The assay was immunoSEQ multiplex PCR, and TCRdb's table has in-frame clones only and misses some. Of 91,000 or so clones listed, roughly 92% are singletons. The TCR comes from a female donor with multiple sclerosis, enrolled in a pregnancy study. The material sequenced was peripheral blood, taken after pregnancy. This chain links TRBV7-9 with TRBJ2-5, with unresolved D. The DNA for the CDR3 is TGTGCCAGCAGCTTAAGCTCAGGTCAAGAGACCCAGTACTTC. Translation: CASSLSSGQETQYF.